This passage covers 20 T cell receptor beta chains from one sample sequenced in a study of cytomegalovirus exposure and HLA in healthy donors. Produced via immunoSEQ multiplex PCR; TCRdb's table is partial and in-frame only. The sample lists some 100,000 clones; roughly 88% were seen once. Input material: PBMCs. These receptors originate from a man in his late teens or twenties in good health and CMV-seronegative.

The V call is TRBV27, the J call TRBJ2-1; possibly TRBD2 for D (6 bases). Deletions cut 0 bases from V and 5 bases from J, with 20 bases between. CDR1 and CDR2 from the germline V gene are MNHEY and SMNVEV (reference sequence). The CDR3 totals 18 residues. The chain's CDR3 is CASSLSFPSAYENNEQFF. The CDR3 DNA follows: TGTGCCAGCAGTTTATCTTTTCCTAGCGCCTACGAGAACAATGAGCAGTTCTTC.

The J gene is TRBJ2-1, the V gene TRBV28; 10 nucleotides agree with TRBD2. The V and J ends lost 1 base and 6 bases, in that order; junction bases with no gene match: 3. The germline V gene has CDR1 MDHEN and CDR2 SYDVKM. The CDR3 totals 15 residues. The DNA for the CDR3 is TGTGCCAGCAGTTTATCTAGCGGGAGTATCAATGAGCAGTTCTTC. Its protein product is CASSLSSGSINEQFF.

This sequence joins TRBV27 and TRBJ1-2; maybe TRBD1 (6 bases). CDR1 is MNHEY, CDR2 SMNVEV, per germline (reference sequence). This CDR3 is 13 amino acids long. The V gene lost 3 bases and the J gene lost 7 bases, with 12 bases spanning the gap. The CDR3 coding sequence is TGTGCCAGCAGTTTGGAGAGGGGGACTGGCTACACCTTC. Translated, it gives CASSLERGTGYTF.

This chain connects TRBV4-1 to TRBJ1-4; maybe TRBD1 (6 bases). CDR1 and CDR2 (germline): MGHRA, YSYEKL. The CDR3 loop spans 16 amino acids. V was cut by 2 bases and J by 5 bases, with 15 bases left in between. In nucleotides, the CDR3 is TGCGCCAGCAGCCAAACCGGGCAGCAGGGGAATGAAAAACTGTTTTTT. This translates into CASSQTGQQGNEKLFF.

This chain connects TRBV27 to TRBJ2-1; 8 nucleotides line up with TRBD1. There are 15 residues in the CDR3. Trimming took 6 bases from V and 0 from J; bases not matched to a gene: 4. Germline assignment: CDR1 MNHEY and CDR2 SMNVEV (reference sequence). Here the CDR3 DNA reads TGTGCCAGCAGGATACAGGGGGGCTCCTACAATGAGCAGTTCTTC. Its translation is CASRIQGGSYNEQFF.

CDR3 DNA: TGCAGCGTGCGACTTAGCGGTTACTCCTACAATGAGCAGTTCTTC. Residues: CSVRLSGYSYNEQFF. The chain has TRBV29-1 and TRBJ2-1; D is perhaps TRBD2 (6 bases). The CDR3 is 15 amino acids. V was trimmed by 6 bases and J by 0 bases, leaving 15 bases between them. Germline values: CDR1 SQVTM, CDR2 ANQGSEA.

The CDR3 DNA follows: TGCGCCAGCAGCTCGACCGATTGGACAGGGGGCTACACCTTC. The encoded protein is CASSSTDWTGGYTF. This chain links TRBV5-1 with TRBJ1-2, with TRBD1 matching 8 bases. Germline lookup yields CDR1 SGHRS and CDR2 YFSETQ. The CDR3 has 14 amino acids. The ends lost 3 bases at V and 8 bases at J; junction bases unmatched: 9.

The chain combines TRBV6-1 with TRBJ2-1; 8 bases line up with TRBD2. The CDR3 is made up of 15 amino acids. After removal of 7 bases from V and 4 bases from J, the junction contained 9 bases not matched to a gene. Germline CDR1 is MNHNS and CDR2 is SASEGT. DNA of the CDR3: TGTGCCAGCACTTTTCGTAGCGGGGATTACAATGAGCAGTTCTTC. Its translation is CASTFRSGDYNEQFF.

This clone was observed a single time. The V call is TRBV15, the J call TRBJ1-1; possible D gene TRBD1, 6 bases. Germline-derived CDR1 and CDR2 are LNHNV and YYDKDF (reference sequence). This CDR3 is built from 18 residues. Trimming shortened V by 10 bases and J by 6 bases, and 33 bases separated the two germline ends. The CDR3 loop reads CANTNDKKITGFGSEAFF. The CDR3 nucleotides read TGTGCCAACACGAACGACAAAAAAATAACAGGGTTTGGCTCTGAAGCTTTCTTT.

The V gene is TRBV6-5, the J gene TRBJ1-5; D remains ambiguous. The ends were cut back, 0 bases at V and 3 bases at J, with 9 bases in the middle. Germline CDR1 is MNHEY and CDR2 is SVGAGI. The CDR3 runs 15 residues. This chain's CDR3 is CASSYSNGINQPQHF. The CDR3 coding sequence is TGTGCCAGCAGTTACTCGAATGGCATCAATCAGCCCCAGCATTTT.

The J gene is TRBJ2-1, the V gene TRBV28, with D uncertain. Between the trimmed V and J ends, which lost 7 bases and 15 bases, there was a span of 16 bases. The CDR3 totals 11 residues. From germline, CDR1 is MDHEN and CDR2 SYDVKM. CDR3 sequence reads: CASTQVKATFF. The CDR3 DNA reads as TGTGCCAGCACTCAGGTAAAGGCGACGTTCTTC.

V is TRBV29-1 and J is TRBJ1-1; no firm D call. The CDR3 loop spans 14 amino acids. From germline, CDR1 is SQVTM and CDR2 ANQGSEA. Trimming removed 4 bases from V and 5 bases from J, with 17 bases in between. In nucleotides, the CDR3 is TGCAGCGTTGTTGTACGGGGAATCACAACTGAAGCTTTCTTT. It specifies CSVVVRGITTEAFF.

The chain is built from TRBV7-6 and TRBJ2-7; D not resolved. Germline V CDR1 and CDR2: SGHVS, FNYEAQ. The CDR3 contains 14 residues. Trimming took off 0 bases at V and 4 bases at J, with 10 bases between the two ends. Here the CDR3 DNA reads TGTGCCAGCAGCTTAGCGCACAGAACATACGAGCAGTACTTC. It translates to CASSLAHRTYEQYF.

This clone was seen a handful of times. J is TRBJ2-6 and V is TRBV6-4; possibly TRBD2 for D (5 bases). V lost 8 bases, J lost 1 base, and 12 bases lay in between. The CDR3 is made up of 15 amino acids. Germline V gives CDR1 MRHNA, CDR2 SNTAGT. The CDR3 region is CASAYEGSGANVLTF. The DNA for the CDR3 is TGTGCCAGCGCTTACGAGGGTTCTGGGGCCAACGTCCTGACTTTC.

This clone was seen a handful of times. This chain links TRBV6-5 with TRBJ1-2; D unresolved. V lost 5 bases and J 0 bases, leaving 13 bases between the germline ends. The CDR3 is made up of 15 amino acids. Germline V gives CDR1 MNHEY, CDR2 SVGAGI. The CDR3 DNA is TGTGCCAGCAGTCAGCTGTACCGGGCTAACTATGGCTACACCTTC. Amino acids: CASSQLYRANYGYTF.

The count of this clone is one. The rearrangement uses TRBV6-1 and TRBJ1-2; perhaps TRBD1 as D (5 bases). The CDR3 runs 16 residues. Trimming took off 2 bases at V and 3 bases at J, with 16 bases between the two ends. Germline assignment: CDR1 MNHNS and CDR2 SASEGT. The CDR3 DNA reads TGTGCCAGCAGTGAACCCACCTCCAGGGTCCACTATGGCTACACCTTC. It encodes CASSEPTSRVHYGYTF.

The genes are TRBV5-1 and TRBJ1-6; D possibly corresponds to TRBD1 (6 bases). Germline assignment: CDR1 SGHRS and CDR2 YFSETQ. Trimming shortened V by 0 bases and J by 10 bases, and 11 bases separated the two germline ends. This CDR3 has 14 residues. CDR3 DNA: TGCGCCAGCAGCTTGGAACAGGGTGGATCACCCCTCCACTTT. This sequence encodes CASSLEQGGSPLHF.

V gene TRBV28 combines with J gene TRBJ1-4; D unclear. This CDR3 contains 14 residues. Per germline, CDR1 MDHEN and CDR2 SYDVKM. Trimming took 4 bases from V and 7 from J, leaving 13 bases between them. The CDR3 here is CASSYPGSGEKLFF. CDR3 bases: TGTGCCAGCAGTTATCCCGGGAGTGGTGAAAAACTGTTTTTT.

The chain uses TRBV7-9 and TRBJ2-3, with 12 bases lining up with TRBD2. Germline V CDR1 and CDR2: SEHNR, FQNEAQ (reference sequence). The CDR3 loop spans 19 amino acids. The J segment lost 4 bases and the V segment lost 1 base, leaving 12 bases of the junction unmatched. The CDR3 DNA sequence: TGTGCCAGCAGCTTAGTCGCGACAGGGGGACTAGCGGGTCCAGATACGCAGTATTTT. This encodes CASSLVATGGLAGPDTQYF. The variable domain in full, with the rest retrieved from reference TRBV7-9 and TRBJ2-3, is DTGVSQNPRHKITKRGQNVTFRCDPISEHNRLYWYRQTLGQGPEFLTYFQNEAQLEKSRLLSDRFSAERPKGSFSTLEIQRTEQGDSAMYLCASSLVATGGLAGPDTQYFGPGTRLTVL.

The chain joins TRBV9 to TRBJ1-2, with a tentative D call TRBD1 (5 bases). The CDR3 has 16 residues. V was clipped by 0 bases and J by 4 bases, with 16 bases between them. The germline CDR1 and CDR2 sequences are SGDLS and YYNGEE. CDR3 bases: TGTGCCAGCAGCGTAGTACAGGCCCCGGTCCCCTATGGCTACACCTTC. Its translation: CASSVVQAPVPYGYTF. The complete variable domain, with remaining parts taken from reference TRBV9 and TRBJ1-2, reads DSGVTQTPKHLITATGQRVTLRCSPRSGDLSVYWYQQSLDQGLQFLIQYYNGEERAKGNILERFSAQQFPDLHSELNLSSLELGDSALYFCASSVVQAPVPYGYTFGSGTRLTVV.